The 10 T cell receptor beta chains reported below all come from one sample, sequenced in a study of OX40 agonist ivuxolimab in advanced cancers. This table comes from immunoSEQ multiplex PCR, and its TCRdb copy is limited to in-frame clones, with some not included. The sample records 55,000 to 60,000 clones, around 85% being singletons. The sample consisted of CD4+ or CD8+ T cells sorted from blood, taken in a trial of the OX40 agonist ivuxolimab. The receptors derive from an adult with an advanced solid tumor such as melanoma, head and neck, liver or kidney cancer.

V usage is TRBV5-1 and J usage is TRBJ2-2; D is possibly TRBD2 (5 bases). Deletions cut 3 bases from V and 4 bases from J, with 13 bases between. The CDR3 length is 15 residues. From germline, CDR1 is SGHRS and CDR2 YFSETQ. The CDR3 DNA sequence: TGCGCCAGCAGCTGGGCGGAGCGGATCACCGGGGAGCTGTTTTTT. Its translation is CASSWAERITGELFF.

This chain joins TRBV4-3 and TRBJ1-2; D remains unclear. Germline V gene lookup returns CDR1 LGHNA and CDR2 YSLEER. Deletions cut 4 bases from V and 2 bases from J, with 8 bases between. CDR3 length: 13 amino acids. The CDR3 spells CASSLGRNYGYTF. The CDR3 bases are TGCGCCAGCAGCCTCGGACGGAACTATGGCTACACCTTC.

This clone was recorded a few times. The chain combines TRBV5-4 with TRBJ1-2; D is possibly TRBD1 (5 bases). CDR1 SGHNT and CDR2 YYREEE come from the germline V gene (reference sequence). The V gene lost 0 bases and the J gene lost 0 bases, with 12 bases spanning the gap. CDR3 length: 16 residues. CDR3 in amino acids: CASSLGGALANYGYTF. The CDR3 DNA follows: TGTGCCAGCAGCTTGGGCGGGGCGTTAGCTAACTATGGCTACACCTTC.

This chain uses TRBV5-1 with TRBJ2-6, with D possibly matching TRBD2 (5 bases). V gave up 5 bases and J gave up 2 bases, with 14 bases separating them. The CDR3 runs 16 residues. Per germline, CDR1 SGHRS and CDR2 YFSETQ. CDR3 protein: CASRRSRDAGANVLTF. In nucleotides, the CDR3 is TGCGCCAGCAGACGTAGTCGGGATGCTGGGGCCAACGTCCTGACTTTC.

This chain links TRBV6-6 with TRBJ2-3; TRBD1 matches 9 bases. Germline V gives CDR1 MNHNY, CDR2 SVGAGI (reference sequence). The J segment lost 1 base and the V segment lost 8 bases, leaving 4 bases of the junction unmatched. This CDR3 has 14 residues. The CDR3 protein is CASHRTGGTDTQYF. CDR3 nucleotide sequence: TGTGCCAGCCATCGGACAGGGGGCACAGATACGCAGTATTTT.

The CDR3 is CASSPQRSGVQETQYF. CDR3 sequence (DNA): TGTGCCAGCTCACCACAGCGGAGCGGGGTTCAAGAGACCCAGTACTTC. The chain uses TRBV18 and TRBJ2-5; TRBD2 matches at 7 bases. V shed 1 base, J shed 2 bases, and the junction held 7 bases outside the gene matches. The CDR3 totals 16 residues. Germline CDR1 and CDR2: KGHSH and LQKENI.

J is TRBJ2-7 and V is TRBV29-1, with 8 nucleotides matching TRBD1. Germline loops: CDR1 SQVTM, CDR2 ANQGSEA. The V segment lost 4 bases and the J segment 0 bases; nucleotides outside the gene matches: 2. The CDR3 loop spans 13 amino acids. For the CDR3, the DNA is TGCAGCGTTGGACAGGGGAGCTCCTACGAGCAGTACTTC. It yields the protein CSVGQGSSYEQYF.

This chain links TRBV19 with TRBJ2-3; 14 nucleotides line up with TRBD2. V gave up 10 bases and J gave up 10 bases; unmatched junction bases: 7. From germline, CDR1 is LNHDA and CDR2 SQIVND (reference sequence). This CDR3 has 13 residues. CDR3 DNA sequence: TGTGCCATCGGGACTAGCGGGAGAGGTTCGCAGTATTTT. Translation: CAIGTSGRGSQYF. Using reference TRBV19 and TRBJ2-3 for the parts outside the CDR3, the full variable domain is DGGITQSPKYLFRKEGQNVTLSCEQNLNHDAMYWYRQDPGQGLRLIYYSQIVNDFQKGDIAEGYSVSREKKESFPLTVTSAQKNPTAFYLCAIGTSGRGSQYFGPGTRLTVL.

This clone was seen only once. This chain joins TRBV5-6 and TRBJ2-5; unclear D gene. V gave up 2 bases and J gave up 5 bases, with 10 bases separating them. CDR1 and CDR2 (germline): SGHDT, YYEEEE. This CDR3 spans 13 amino acids. CDR3 in DNA: TGTGCCAGCAGCTTCGGCAGGCGGGAGACCCAGTACTTC. This sequence encodes CASSFGRRETQYF.

This clone has a single count. The V and J genes are TRBV21-1 and TRBJ2-3. TRBV21-1 is a recognized pseudogene. The CDR3 is 14 amino acids. Here the CDR3 DNA reads TGTGCCAGCAGCAAGCCCCGAGGACCAGATACGCAGTATTTT. Its protein product is CASSKPRGPDTQYF.